This T cell receptor beta chain was retrieved from a study of shared clonotypes between healthy human individuals. Trimming took off 3 bases at V and 5 bases at J, with 16 bases between the two ends. Germline V gene lookup returns CDR1 SGHVS and CDR2 FNYEAQ. The CDR3 loop spans 15 amino acids. Every one of the donors was a Caucasian adult that lived in Nashville, Tennessee. Clones were sequenced by immunoSEQ multiplex PCR, and TCRdb holds only the in-frame ones, with some missing. The sample lists 2 million to 3 million clones, 80% to 95% seen once, with about 0.38% in the top ten. This clonotype originated in a young man in good health. Some clones in this sample may be carry-over from other donors' samples. The chain uses TRBV7-6 and TRBJ1-1; possibly TRBD1 for D (6 bases). Sequenced sample: naive CD4+ T cells from PBMCs. Described subset: CD45RA+ positively selected. CDR3 loop: CASSFDGTQMTEAFF. CDR3 nucleotide sequence: TGTGCCAGCAGCTTCGACGGGACACAGATGACTGAAGCTTTCTTT.